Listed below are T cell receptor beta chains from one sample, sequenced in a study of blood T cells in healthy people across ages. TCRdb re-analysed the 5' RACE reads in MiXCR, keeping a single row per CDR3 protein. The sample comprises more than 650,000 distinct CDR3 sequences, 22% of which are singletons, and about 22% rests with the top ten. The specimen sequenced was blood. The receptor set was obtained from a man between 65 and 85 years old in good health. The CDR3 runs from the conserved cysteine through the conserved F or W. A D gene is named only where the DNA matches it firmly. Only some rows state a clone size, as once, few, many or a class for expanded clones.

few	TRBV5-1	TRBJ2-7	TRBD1	CASSLLTGANSYEQYF	TGCGCCAGCAGCTTACTGACAGGGGCCAACTCCTACGAGCAGTACTTC
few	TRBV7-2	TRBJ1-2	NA	CASRPRTANYGYTF	TGTGCCAGCAGACCCCGGACAGCGAACTATGGCTACACCTTC
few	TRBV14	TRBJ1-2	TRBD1	CASSQTGVGYTF	TGTGCCAGCAGCCAAACAGGGGTTGGCTACACCTTC
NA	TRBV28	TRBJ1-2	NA	CASSLEGRSGYTF	TGTGCCAGCAGTTTAGAGGGAAGGAGTGGCTACACCTTC
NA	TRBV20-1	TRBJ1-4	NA	CSARSSGGREEKLFF	TGCAGTGCTAGATCCAGCGGGGGACGAGAGGAAAAACTGTTTTTT
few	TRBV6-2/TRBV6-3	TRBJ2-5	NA	CASSASAVQETQYF	TGTGCCAGCAGTGCCTCGGCGGTGCAAGAGACCCAGTACTTC
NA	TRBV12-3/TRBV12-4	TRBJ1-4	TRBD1	CASRPDRGLVTNEKLFF	TGTGCCAGCAGACCCGACAGGGGGCTTGTCACTAATGAAAAACTGTTTTTT
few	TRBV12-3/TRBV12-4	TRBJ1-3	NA	CATAAALNTIYF	TGTGCCACCGCCGCGGCGTTAAACACCATATATTTT
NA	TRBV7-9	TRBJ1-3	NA	CASSSPTASGNTIYF	TGTGCCAGCAGCTCGCCGACAGCCTCTGGAAACACCATATATTTT
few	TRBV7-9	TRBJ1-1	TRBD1	CASSASDGQGLNTGAFF	TGTGCCAGCAGCGCAAGCGACGGACAGGGTTTGAACACTGGAGCTTTCTTT
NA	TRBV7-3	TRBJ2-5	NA	CASRLGLSGQETQYF	TGTGCCAGCAGACTCGGTCTTAGCGGCCAAGAGACCCAGTACTTC
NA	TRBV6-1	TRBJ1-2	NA	CASSERGSSNYGYTF	TGTGCCAGCAGTGAAAGGGGCAGCTCTAACTATGGCTACACCTTC
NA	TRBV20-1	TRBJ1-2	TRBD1	CSARGGRGQNSEYTF	TGCAGTGCTAGGGGGGGGAGGGGACAGAACAGCGAATACACCTTC
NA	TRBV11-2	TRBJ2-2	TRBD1	CASTGRGSENTGELFF	TGTGCCAGCACCGGCAGGGGGTCAGAGAACACCGGGGAGCTGTTTTTT
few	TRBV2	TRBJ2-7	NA	CASMSTSYEQYF	TGTGCCAGCATGAGCACCTCCTACGAGCAGTACTTC
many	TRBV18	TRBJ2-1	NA	CASSHTGNEQFF	TGTGCCAGCTCACACACAGGGAATGAGCAGTTCTTC
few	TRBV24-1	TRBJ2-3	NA	CATSEEGRPPDTQYF	TGTGCCACCAGTGAGGAGGGGCGGCCGCCAGATACGCAGTATTTT
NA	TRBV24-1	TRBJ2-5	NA	CATSGPAWGVLTFQETQYF	TGTGCCACCAGTGGACCCGCCTGGGGGGTTTTGACCTTCCAAGAGACCCAGTACTTC
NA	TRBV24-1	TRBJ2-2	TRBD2	CATSGNSGPANTGELFF	TGTGCCACCAGTGGAAATAGCGGGCCTGCGAACACCGGGGAGCTGTTTTTT
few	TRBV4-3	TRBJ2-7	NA	CASSQDTGIHEQYF	TGCGCCAGCAGCCAAGATACGGGGATCCACGAGCAGTACTTC
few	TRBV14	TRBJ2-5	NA	CASSQGSAGRWETQYF	TGTGCCAGCAGCCAAGGTTCCGCCGGCAGGTGGGAGACCCAGTACTTC
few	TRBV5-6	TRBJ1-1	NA	CASSYFAEAFF	TGTGCCAGCAGCTATTTCGCTGAAGCTTTCTTT
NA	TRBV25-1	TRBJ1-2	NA	CASSEGGWTRINGYTF	TGTGCCAGCAGTGAAGGAGGATGGACACGAATTAATGGCTACACCTTC
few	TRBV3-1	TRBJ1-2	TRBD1	CASSHLTGTVRYGYTF	TGTGCCAGCAGCCACTTGACCGGGACAGTCCGATATGGCTACACCTTC
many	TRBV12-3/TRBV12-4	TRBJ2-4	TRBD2	CASSSVWTSDIRIQYF	TGTGCCAGCAGTTCGGTTTGGACTAGCGACATAAGGATTCAGTACTTC
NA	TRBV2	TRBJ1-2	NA	CASSEVGGNYGYTF	TGTGCCAGCAGTGAGGTTGGGGGAAACTATGGCTACACCTTC
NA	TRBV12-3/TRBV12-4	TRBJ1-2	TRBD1	CASSSLAGTGSTF	TGTGCCAGCAGTTCCCTTGCCGGGACAGGGAGTACCTTC
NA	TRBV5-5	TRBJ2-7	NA	CASSPQLSGTGSSYEQYF	TGTGCCAGCAGCCCACAATTATCCGGGACGGGGAGCTCCTACGAGCAGTACTTC
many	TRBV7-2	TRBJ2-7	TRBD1	CASSPSGQHYEQYF	TGTGCCAGCAGCCCCTCGGGACAGCATTACGAGCAGTACTTC
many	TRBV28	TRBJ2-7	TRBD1	CARLTGQGSCEQYF	TGTGCCAGGCTTACAGGACAGGGGTCTTGTGAGCAGTACTTC
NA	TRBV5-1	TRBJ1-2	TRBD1	CASSFSGTGLTDGYTF	TGCGCCAGCAGCTTTTCCGGGACAGGCCTTACCGATGGCTACACCTTC
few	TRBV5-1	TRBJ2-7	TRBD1	CASRRDSNYEQYF	TGCGCCAGCCGCCGGGACAGTAACTACGAGCAGTACTTC
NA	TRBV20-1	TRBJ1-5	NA	CSARSFAGGNQPQHF	TGCAGTGCTAGATCCTTCGCAGGAGGCAATCAGCCCCAGCATTTT
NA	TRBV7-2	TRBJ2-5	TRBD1	CASSLGSTGQETQYF	TGTGCCAGCAGCTTAGGCTCGACAGGGCAAGAGACCCAGTACTTC
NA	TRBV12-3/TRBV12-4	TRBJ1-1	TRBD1	CASKTAGQLNTEAFF	TGTGCCAGCAAAACCGCGGGACAGTTGAACACTGAAGCTTTCTTT
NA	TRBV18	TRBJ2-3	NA	CASSPGQPDTQYF	TGTGCCAGCTCACCAGGACAGCCAGATACGCAGTATTTT
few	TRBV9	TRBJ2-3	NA	CASREVGDTQYF	TGTGCCAGCAGGGAGGTCGGAGATACGCAGTATTTT
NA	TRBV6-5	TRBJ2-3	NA	CASSDDSLTTDTQYF	TGTGCCAGCAGTGACGACTCGTTGACCACAGATACGCAGTATTTT
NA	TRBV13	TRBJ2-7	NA	CASSLGKGNYEQYF	TGTGCCAGCAGCTTAGGCAAGGGAAACTACGAGCAGTACTTC
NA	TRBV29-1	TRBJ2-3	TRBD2	CSVELAGVGDTQYF	TGCAGCGTTGAACTAGCGGGAGTTGGAGATACGCAGTATTTT
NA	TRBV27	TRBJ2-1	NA	CASSKANRLYNEQFF	TGTGCCAGCAGTAAAGCGAACCGTCTCTACAATGAGCAGTTCTTC
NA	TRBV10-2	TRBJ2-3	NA	CASSEGGGGTDTQYF	TGCGCCAGCAGTGAGGGGGGCGGGGGCACAGATACGCAGTATTTT
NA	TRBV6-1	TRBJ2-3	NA	CASSVFWIDTQYF	TGTGCCAGCAGTGTATTCTGGATTGATACGCAGTATTTT
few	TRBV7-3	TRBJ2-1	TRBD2	CASSLAASGNEQFF	TGTGCCAGCAGCCTCGCCGCTAGCGGGAATGAGCAGTTCTTC
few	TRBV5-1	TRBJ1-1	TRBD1	CASSLTGTGEAFF	TGCGCCAGCAGCTTGACCGGGACAGGGGAAGCTTTCTTT